This TCR beta chain was documented in a study of shared clonotypes between healthy human individuals (dated by TCRdb to the early 2020s). Background for the entire study: Three men and a couple of women, aged 18 to 49 years, made up the cohort. Leukapheresis yielded between about 0.94 and 8.9 billion PBMCs per donor. Blood TCR repertoires of four to six healthy adults were deeply sequenced to estimate repertoire size and the extent of clonotype sharing between individuals. Libraries were prepared and TCR repertoires were sequenced by different laboratories using diverse techniques, in order to increase sequencing depth and limit assay-specific biases. For each donor, CD4 naive and CD4 memory were each run on three plates, CD8 naive on two plates, and CD8 memory on one plate.

TCR CDR3 regions were amplified from genomic DNA by multiplex PCR using the deep immunoSEQ assay. For each cell subset, the extracted genomic DNA was distributed evenly across all wells of several immunoSEQ 96-well plates, and each plate served as one replicate. For sorted subsets, each replicate PCR was loaded with around 220 ng genomic DNA, equivalent to some 31,000 T cell genomes. Purified libraries were quantified with a Qubit 3.0 fluorometer, sized on a Bioanalyzer 2100, and re-quantified with the KAPA Library Quantification kit. Every immunoSEQ 96-well plate was sequenced on a separate single-read 150-cycle Illumina NextSeq 550 flow cell. Processing in the source paper ran as follows. Because only junctional sequences without quality scores were contained in the immunoSEQ output, filtering matching that applied to full-length reads could not be performed. To assign V/J genes and CDR3, sequences were annotated against IMGT germline references using PyIR, a Python wrapper for IgBLAST v1.9. Reads were removed for weak V/J assignments (E-value above 1e-6), missing CDR3, stop codons, out-of-frame junctions, or ambiguous translated residues. A V3J clonotype was defined by an identical inferred V gene, J gene, and CDR3 amino acid sequence. To compute the percentage overlap between repertoires, the number of shared unique clonotypes was divided by the size of the smaller repertoire. Three approaches were used to assess repertoire richness: RTK rarefaction, the Chao1 estimator, and Recon v2.1 estimates of unobserved clonotypes. Generation probabilities for all TCRbeta clonotypes obtained by the gDNA method from a few donors were computed using OLGA. Here the immuneACCESS table is served through TCRdb, limited to in-frame sequences with V and J called. Missing clones are a known gap in these copies; in checked studies unresolved V genes cover under half, and the rest lacks a known reason. Clonal size and the V and J genes are those of that table, whereas D and trimming came from the DNA. The sample includes more than 2 million clones, with 85% to 95% observed a single time. The ten largest clones add up to 0.9% to 1.3% of the sample.

V gives up 1 base and J gives up 5 bases, and the segment between their germline ends measures 8 bases. CDR1 SGHAT and CDR2 FQDESV are derived from the germline V gene (reference sequence). Counted from cysteine to phenylalanine, this CDR3 has 13 amino acids. This entry keeps only the CDR3 DNA: 39 bases, framed from base 1. CD8 naive samples were CD45RO-negative cells positively selected for CCR7, giving a CD45RA+CCR7+ population that excluded TemRA cells. The donors were healthy, HIV-negative adults with no recently reported acute infections or vaccinations. Only Caucasian adults living in Nashville, Tennessee, USA were represented among the donors. Blood was collected by leukapheresis, and PBMCs were isolated by Ficoll-Histopaque density gradient centrifugation and then cryopreserved in liquid nitrogen vapor phase. Analytical flow cytometry was used to check the purity and quantity of every magnetically sorted T cell population. Genomic DNA was isolated from every sorted fraction and measured by UV absorbance on a Nanodrop 2000c.

Comments on this clone: Its binding antigen is unknown. No much larger clone exists at a distance of one base, and base qualities are not known.

Summary of the overall study and its limitations: Across a handful of donors, about 4.5% of naive CD4, roughly 3.5% of naive CD8, around 2.1% of memory CD4, and 0.4% of memory CD8 clonotypes were shared. Incomplete sequencing was indicated by rarefaction of sorted-subset datasets, despite the large sequencing depth. Compared with non-shared clonotypes, the clonotypes found in all four sorted-subset donors had higher generation probabilities. Because the study included a small number of donors, the genetic and exposure-history diversity represented was limited. Naive subsets generally had larger estimated clonotype richness than memory subsets did. Based on pairwise subsampling, the degree of clonotype sharing among donors was expected to be affected by sequencing depth. Sampling was limited to blood, and TCR repertoires in tissue likely differ from TCR repertoires in blood.

Recombination linked TRBV11-1 to TRBJ2-5; no D segment can be confidently identified. This clonotype was sampled from a man between 18 and 35 years old in good health. Sequenced: naive CD8+ T cells sorted from blood. The cell subset or site tag for this specimen amounts to: CD45RA+CCR7+. The nucleotide sequence reads as follows: TGTGCCAGCAGCTTAGAGGCATGGGAGACCCAGTACTTC. Translated, it reads CASSLEAWETQYF.